This T cell receptor beta chain emerged from a study of T cell responses to AZD1222 COVID-19 vaccine (dated by TCRdb to about 2021). Background for the entire study: TCR sequencing covered fewer than 250 trial participants: 207 given two doses of AZD1222 and approximately 26 given two doses of MenACWY control vaccine. Trial participants were enrolled by age into subgroups of 18-55, 56-69 and 70-plus years, and around 150, 28 and 57 TCR-sequenced participants, respectively, were included in these subgroups.

On this clone itself: What this receptor recognizes is not known. No base quality values were provided; no much bigger clone lies one nucleotide off.

The time point label here, explained by the study, means: baseline before first vaccination. The treatment or condition label, as the study defines it: meningococcal conjugate vaccine given as trial control. The vaccinee samples were drawn from two UK trials, COV001 and COV002, one of which was a single-blind randomized controlled phase 2/3 trial testing AZD1222 (ChAdOx1 nCoV-19) in healthy adults. For TCRbeta chain sequencing, PBMC samples were collected from trial participants at day 0 and at day 28 after the second dose. The CDR3 regions of human TCRbeta chains were analyzed by immunosequencing. As for how the authors treated the data: Repertoire TCRs were matched against a reference library of SARS-CoV-2-specific TCRs generated with the MIRA antigen-specificity platform. Breadth was defined as the fraction of unique TCRs that were SARS-CoV-2-associated, and depth was defined as the fraction of total T cells that were SARS-CoV-2-associated. Using the MIRA data, every spike-specific TCR was mapped to the spike region that the TCR reacted to and assigned to either a CD4 or a CD8 class. Log10-transformed breadth and depth values were compared by one-way ANOVA with Sidak's multiple comparisons tests. In its TCRdb copy, this immuneACCESS table keeps in-frame sequences only and misses some clones. Where compared with another copy, unresolved V genes explain less than half of these, and the others have no known cause. The V and J calls and clone size were taken over from that table, and D and trimming were inferred from the DNA. This sample is represented by roughly 160,000 clones; roughly 94% of them were singletons. In total, the top ten clones hold about 4.6% of the sample.

The investigation overall reported the following: Conclusions about previously exposed vaccinees are limited because only six or seven AZD1222 recipients were SARS-CoV-2 seropositive at baseline. Because no day 14 peak-response samples were available, the repertoires could be characterized only after the peak T cell response. In the small 56-69-year group, the increase in depth fell short of significance, most likely because of low power. After two AZD1222 doses, spike-specific TCR breadth and depth were significantly higher than at day 0 and than in MenACWY recipients. Reportedly, close to half of the unique spike-specific TCRs recognized epitopes lying outside the regions that are mutated in the B.1.351 and B.1.1.7 variants. Participants were mostly white British and included more females than males, and it was suggested by the authors that clonal diversity may have been underestimated. Vaccine-associated CD4 TCRs spanned the whole spike protein, with dominant responses in regions 160-218 and 743-854.

Material: peripheral blood, obtained on day 0 of MenACWY control vaccination. This TCR was sampled from an adult in good health.

The DNA is TGTGCCAGCCGGAGCTCTGGGGCCAACGTCCTGACTTTC. It codes for CASRSSGANVLTF. The chain was built from TRBV6-9 and TRBJ2-6, with the D gene call left open. The germline V gene provides CDR1 MNHGY and CDR2 SVAAGI. The CDR3 holds 13 amino acids from the cysteine to the phenylalanine. Only the CDR3 DNA is retained, 39 bases long and in frame from the first base. At the junction V is shortened by 8 bases and J by 0 bases, with 5 bases in between.